The subject of this entry is one TCR beta chain. The antigen is not known. Sequencing of the DNA from cultured CD4+ T cells was carried out with the Oncomine TCR Beta short-read assay. TCRdb itself ran the PCR reads through MiXCR, one entry per CDR3 protein. The sample lists some 10,000 distinct CDR3 sequences; approximately 58% were seen once. Sample treatment: approximately 9-day PBMC culture with coronavirus spike peptide pools or control peptides (ViraFEST assay). The CDR3 extends over 15 amino acids. V trimming: 1 base; J trimming: 2 bases; junction bases outside the gene matches: 1. Germline V gene data show CDR1 as SGHNT and CDR2 as YENEEA. This entry is derived from a study of vaccination and CD4 T cells after COVID-19. At the level of the study: Spike peptides, overlapping and drawn from SARS-CoV-2, HCoV-NL63, HCoV-OC43 and HCoV-229E, were used to stimulate cells.

Here the sequenced sample was cultured CD4+ T cells from blood, taken after SARS-CoV-2 vaccination. This TCR was sampled from a human donor with COVID-19. The chain carries TRBV11-3 and TRBJ2-5, with 10 bases fitting TRBD2. In DNA, the CDR3 is TGTGCCAGCAGCTTAGGGACTAGCGGACAAGAGACCCAGTACTTC. Its protein product is CASSLGTSGQETQYF.